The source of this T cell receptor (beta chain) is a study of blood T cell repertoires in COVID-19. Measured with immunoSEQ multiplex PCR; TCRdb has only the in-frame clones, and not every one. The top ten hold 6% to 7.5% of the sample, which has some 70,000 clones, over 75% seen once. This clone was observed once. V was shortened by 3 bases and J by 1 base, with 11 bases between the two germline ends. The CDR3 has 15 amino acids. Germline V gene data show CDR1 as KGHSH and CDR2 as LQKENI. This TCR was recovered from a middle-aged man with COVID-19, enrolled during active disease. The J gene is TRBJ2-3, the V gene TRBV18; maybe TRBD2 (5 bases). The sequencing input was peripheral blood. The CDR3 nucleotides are TGTGCCAGCTCACCCGGCGGACTCCGCACAGATACGCAGTATTTT. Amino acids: CASSPGGLRTDTQYF.